The 16 T cell receptor beta chains below come from one sample, sequenced in a study of cytomegalovirus exposure and HLA in healthy donors (dated by TCRdb to the late 2010s). Libraries were constructed by the immunoSEQ multiplex PCR assay. A mixture of 60 forward primers for TCR Vbeta segments and 13 reverse primers for TCR Jbeta segments was used in the multiplex PCR. TCRdb holds this immuneACCESS table with in-frame rearrangements only. Some clones are missing; in checked studies, unresolved V genes explain under half, and the rest has no known cause. The sample table holds about 130,000 clones, of which about 10% were seen once. The ten largest clones take up 3.5% to 5% of the sample. Input material: PBMCs. These receptors originate from a woman aged 18-35 years in good health and CMV-seropositive.

The chain links TRBV29-1 to TRBJ2-1; tentative D call: TRBD1 (6 bases). Germline V gives CDR1 SQVTM, CDR2 ANQGSEA. With 7 bases removed from V and 1 base from J, the gap between germline ends came to 11 bases. The CDR3 runs to 13 residues. The CDR3 nucleotides read TGCAGCGCATCGACAGGTTCCTACAATGAGCAGTTCTTC. It is translated as CSASTGSYNEQFF.

This chain links TRBV27 with TRBJ2-2; TRBD1 might be the D (5 bases). Trimming took off 5 bases at V and 6 bases at J, with 22 bases between the two ends. CDR1 is MNHEY and CDR2 is SMNVEV in the germline V gene (reference sequence). The CDR3 spans 17 residues. The CDR3 DNA sequence: TGTGCCAGCAGTCTGTCAATTTTAGGGGAAAGGGCCGGGGAGCTGTTTTTT. Its translation: CASSLSILGERAGELFF.

The gene calls are TRBV11-2 and TRBJ1-5; possible D gene TRBD1, 5 bases. The length of the CDR3 is 12 residues. Deletions cut 6 bases from V and 5 bases from J, with 8 bases between. Germline CDR1 is SGHAT and CDR2 is FQNNGV. CDR3 amino acids: CASSQGDQPQHF. DNA of the CDR3: TGTGCCAGCAGTCAGGGCGATCAGCCCCAGCATTTT. Full variable domain (outside the CDR3, taken from reference TRBV11-2 and TRBJ1-5): EAGVAQSPRYKIIEKRQSVAFWCNPISGHATLYWYQQILGQGPKLLIQFQNNGVVDDSQLPKDRFSAERLKGVDSTLKIQPAKLEDSAVYLCASSQGDQPQHFGDGTRLSIL.

The V gene is TRBV13, the J gene TRBJ2-5, with unresolved D. V was cut by 3 bases and J by 3 bases, with 8 bases left in between. The CDR3 is 13 amino acids. CDR1 and CDR2 (germline): PRHDT, FYEKMQ (reference sequence). CDR3 nucleotide sequence: TGTGCCAGCAGCTTCCCCGACAAAGAGACCCAGTACTTC. It yields the protein CASSFPDKETQYF.

The chain is built from TRBV7-3 and TRBJ1-1; D remains ambiguous. CDR1 and CDR2 from the germline V gene are SGHTA and FQGTGA. The CDR3 covers 13 residues. The V gene lost 5 bases and the J gene lost 2 bases, with 9 bases spanning the gap. The CDR3 loop is CASSQQLNTEAFF. The CDR3 DNA follows: TGTGCCAGCAGCCAACAGCTTAACACTGAAGCTTTCTTT.

The chain joins TRBV9 to TRBJ1-1, with D possibly matching TRBD1 (5 bases). The CDR3 runs 13 residues. The germline V gene has CDR1 SGDLS and CDR2 YYNGEE. Trimming cost V 0 bases and J 5 bases, with 8 bases left between them. CDR3 residues: CASSVVGVTEAFF. The CDR3 DNA is TGTGCCAGCAGCGTAGTAGGGGTAACTGAAGCTTTCTTT.

The chain links TRBV5-1 to TRBJ1-1; D might be TRBD1 (5 bases). The CDR3 runs 12 residues. Germline V gives CDR1 SGHRS, CDR2 YFSETQ. V was clipped by 4 bases and J by 9 bases, with 13 bases between them. The CDR3 spells CASSPGQGQAFF. CDR3 nucleotide sequence: TGCGCCAGCAGCCCAGGACAAGGACAAGCTTTCTTT. The full variable domain, completed using reference TRBV5-1 and TRBJ1-1, is KAGVTQTPRYLIKTRGQQVTLSCSPISGHRSVSWYQQTPGQGLQFLFEYFSETQRNKGNFPGRFSGRQFSNSRSEMNVSTLELGDSALYLCASSPGQGQAFFGQGTRLTVV.

This clone was detected only a few times. The V and J genes are TRBV6-6 and TRBJ2-6; 10 bases agree with TRBD2. This CDR3 is built from 16 residues. The germline CDR1 and CDR2 sequences are MNHNY and SVGAGI (reference sequence). The V segment lost 8 bases and the J segment 0 bases; nucleotides outside the gene matches: 4. CDR3 nucleotides: TGTGCCAGCGGTAGCGGGAGGTCCTCTGGGGCCAACGTCCTGACTTTC. It encodes CASGSGRSSGANVLTF.

CDR3 sequence: CASRDQGTRNEKLFF. The CDR3 DNA follows: TGTGCCAGCAGGGATCAGGGAACCAGGAATGAAAAACTGTTTTTT. V gene TRBV2 combines with J gene TRBJ1-4; possible D gene TRBD1, 5 bases. The length of the CDR3 is 15 residues. V lost 6 bases and J 5 bases, leaving 16 bases between the germline ends. Germline lookup yields CDR1 SNHLY and CDR2 FYNNEI.

This clone has just a few counts. This sequence joins TRBV2 and TRBJ2-7; TRBD2 is a possible D gene (5 bases). Germline V gene lookup returns CDR1 SNHLY and CDR2 FYNNEI. The CDR3 spans 17 residues. Trimming cost V 7 bases and J 3 bases, with 25 bases left between them. The CDR3 spells CASKLSGFGVGVYEQYF. CDR3 bases: TGTGCCAGCAAACTATCGGGGTTTGGAGTCGGAGTCTACGAGCAGTACTTC.

This clone was seen more than once but under ten times. This CDR3 reads CASSVSGWGTAGGYTF. In DNA, the CDR3 is TGTGCCAGCAGCGTAAGCGGTTGGGGGACAGCTGGAGGCTACACCTTC. The chain employs TRBV9 and TRBJ1-2, with 7 positions matching TRBD1. Per the germline V gene, CDR1 is SGDLS and CDR2 is YYNGEE. Trimming at V came to 1 base and at J to 8 bases, leaving 14 bases not matched to a gene. The CDR3 loop spans 16 amino acids.

This chain uses TRBV2 with TRBJ2-1; 13 bases agree with TRBD2. Germline CDR1 and CDR2: SNHLY and FYNNEI. CDR3 length equals 14 residues. V shed 4 bases, J shed 9 bases, and the junction held 3 bases outside the gene matches. CDR3 protein: CASSVGLAGVEQFF. For the CDR3, the DNA is TGTGCCAGCAGTGTAGGACTAGCGGGAGTTGAGCAGTTCTTC.

In its sample, this clone was seen a few times. This rearrangement joins TRBV4-1 to TRBJ2-1; D is ambiguous. This CDR3 contains 11 residues. The germline V gene encodes CDR1 MGHRA and CDR2 YSYEKL. With 4 bases removed from V and 8 bases from J, the gap between germline ends came to 6 bases. The CDR3 region has the DNA TGCGCCAGCAGCCGCGGAGATGAGCAGTTCTTC. It is translated as CASSRGDEQFF.

The sample holds many counts of this clone. The chain links TRBV4-1 to TRBJ1-5, with no clear D. The V end lost 1 base, the J end lost 4 bases, and 8 bases lay between the germline ends. This CDR3 has 14 amino acids. The germline V gene encodes CDR1 MGHRA and CDR2 YSYEKL. The CDR3 reads CASSQAVINQPQHF. For the CDR3, the DNA is TGCGCCAGCAGCCAAGCAGTTATTAATCAGCCCCAGCATTTT.

This chain uses TRBV20-1 with TRBJ2-5, with D possibly TRBD2 on 5 matching bases. CDR1 is DFQATT and CDR2 is SNEGSKA in the germline V gene (reference sequence). V shed 3 bases and J shed 9 bases, with 11 bases lying between them. The CDR3 contains 11 residues. CDR3 residues: CSASPGAAQYF. The CDR3 DNA is TGCAGTGCTAGTCCAGGAGCGGCCCAGTACTTC.

The genes are TRBV27 and TRBJ1-1; TRBD1 aligns across 7 bases. The J segment lost 6 bases and the V segment lost 7 bases, leaving 23 bases of the junction unmatched. In germline, CDR1 is MNHEY, CDR2 SMNVEV (reference sequence). The length of the CDR3 is 18 residues. The CDR3 loop is CASISRQGIEWQRAEAFF. CDR3 DNA sequence: TGTGCCAGCATTTCGAGACAGGGAATTGAGTGGCAACGGGCTGAAGCTTTCTTT.